This entry lists 27 T cell receptor beta chains sequenced from one sample in a study of CD4+ T cells in melanoma. This table comes from immunoSEQ multiplex PCR, and its TCRdb copy is limited to in-frame clones, with some not included. The profile shows over 45,000 clones, over 60% of them singletons. Sequences were obtained from tumor tissue. The origin of the receptors is a human donor with melanoma.

This clone was detected many times. This same CDR3 is encoded by further DNA sequences in the sample. The gene calls are TRBV5-1 and TRBJ2-7, with 11 nucleotides matching TRBD1. This CDR3 is 14 amino acids long. V trimming: 4 bases; J trimming: 3 bases; junction bases outside the gene matches: 3. Germline-derived CDR1 and CDR2 are SGHRS and YFSETQ. CDR3 coding DNA: TGCGCCAGCAGCCACGGGACAGGGGGCTACGAGCAGTACTTC. It is translated as CASSHGTGGYEQYF. The full variable domain, in which reference TRBV5-1 and TRBJ2-7 provide the parts outside the CDR3, is KAGVTQTPRYLIKTRGQQVTLSCSPISGHRSVSWYQQTPGQGLQFLFEYFSETQRNKGNFPGRFSGRQFSNSRSEMNVSTLELGDSALYLCASSHGTGGYEQYFGPGTRLTVT.

The V call is TRBV7-3, the J call TRBJ1-2, with D possibly matching TRBD1 (6 bases). Germline V gene data show CDR1 as SGHTA and CDR2 as FQGTGA. The length of the CDR3 is 13 residues. V lost 5 bases and J 8 bases, leaving 15 bases between the germline ends. CDR3 sequence reads: CASSRTGRTGYTF. The CDR3, as DNA: TGTGCCAGCAGCCGCACAGGGAGGACGGGCTACACCTTC. Together with reference TRBV7-3 and TRBJ1-2, the CDR3 gives the full variable domain: GAGVSQTPSNKVTEKGKYVELRCDPISGHTALYWYRQSLGQGPEFLIYFQGTGAADDSGLPNDRFFAVRPEGSVSTLKIQRTERGDSAVYLCASSRTGRTGYTFGSGTRLTVV.

The V call is TRBV27, the J call TRBJ1-1; 10 bases fit TRBD1. The CDR3 covers 13 residues. V was clipped by 8 bases and J by 4 bases; unmatched bases: 4. Per the germline V gene, CDR1 is MNHEY and CDR2 is SMNVEV (reference sequence). The CDR3 reads CASGDRGSTEAFF. CDR3 in DNA: TGTGCCAGCGGGGACAGGGGATCCACTGAAGCTTTCTTT.

The chain employs TRBV5-6 and TRBJ1-3; the match to TRBD1 covers 7 bases. V shed 2 bases, J shed 5 bases, and the junction held 4 bases outside the gene matches. CDR1 and CDR2 from the germline V gene are SGHDT and YYEEEE. The CDR3 length is 14 residues. CDR3 sequence (DNA): TGTGCCAGCAGCTTTGACAGGGCCCGAAACACCATATATTTT. Amino acids: CASSFDRARNTIYF. Full variable domain (missing parts from reference TRBV5-6 and TRBJ1-3): DAGVTQSPTHLIKTRGQQVTLRCSPKSGHDTVSWYQQALGQGPQFIFQYYEEEERQRGNFPDRFSGHQFPNYSSELNVNALLLGDSALYLCASSFDRARNTIYFGEGSWLTVV.

The chain is built from TRBV2 and TRBJ2-2; 8 nucleotides agree with TRBD2. Germline CDR1 is SNHLY and CDR2 is FYNNEI. Losses at the gene ends were 6 bases for V and 3 bases for J; bases not matched to a gene: 6. The CDR3 is 15 residues long. This CDR3 is CASRRLASDTGELFF. DNA of the CDR3: TGTGCCAGCAGAAGACTAGCGTCGGACACCGGGGAGCTGTTTTTT.

This chain joins TRBV10-3 and TRBJ1-6, with TRBD1 identical over 9 bases. Trimming removed 2 bases from V and 4 bases from J; junction bases left unmatched: 0. The CDR3 has 15 residues. The germline CDR1 and CDR2 sequences are ENHRY and SYGVKD. As DNA, the CDR3 is TGTGCCATCAGTGAGGGACAGGGGTATAATTCACCCCTCCACTTT. It is translated as CAISEGQGYNSPLHF.

This clone was seen a handful of times. The chain joins TRBV4-2 to TRBJ1-3; D is unresolved. There are 16 residues in the CDR3. The germline V and J ends were trimmed by 0 bases and 4 bases, with 13 bases remaining between them. Germline V gene data show CDR1 as LGHNA and CDR2 as YNFKEQ. This CDR3 reads CASSQDGEGSGNTIYF. The DNA for the CDR3 is TGTGCCAGCAGCCAAGATGGGGAGGGATCCGGAAACACCATATATTTT.

By proportion, this clone is medium-sized. The chain uses TRBV5-1 and TRBJ2-7; 9 nucleotides match TRBD1. The CDR3 has 14 residues. Trimming removed 4 bases from V and 6 bases from J; junction bases left unmatched: 8. CDR1 is SGHRS and CDR2 is YFSETQ in the germline V gene. The CDR3 is CASSPQRQGGEQYF. The CDR3 DNA follows: TGCGCCAGCAGCCCCCAACGACAGGGGGGCGAGCAGTACTTC.

The CDR3 loop reads CASSYSMGNTEAFF. For the CDR3, the DNA is TGTGCCAGCAGTTACTCGATGGGTAACACTGAAGCTTTCTTT. The chain recombines TRBV6-5 with TRBJ1-1; D is unresolved. This CDR3 comprises 14 residues. Germline V gene lookup returns CDR1 MNHEY and CDR2 SVGAGI. Trimming cost V 0 bases and J 2 bases, with 7 bases left between them.

The V and J genes are TRBV19 and TRBJ1-1; D ambiguous. Germline CDR1 LNHDA, CDR2 SQIVND (reference sequence). CDR3 size: 12 residues. The germline V and J ends were trimmed by 7 bases and 1 base, with 7 bases remaining between them. This CDR3 is CASNSGNTEAFF. The CDR3 bases are TGTGCCAGTAACAGTGGGAACACTGAAGCTTTCTTT.

V gene TRBV7-2 combines with J gene TRBJ1-2; D remains ambiguous. CDR3 length: 14 amino acids. Trimming shortened V by 0 bases and J by 0 bases, and 5 bases separated the two germline ends. CDR1 is SGHTA, CDR2 FQGNSA, per germline. CDR3 nucleotide sequence: TGTGCCAGCAGCTTAGCACCGTCTAACTATGGCTACACCTTC. Protein product: CASSLAPSNYGYTF.

The chain carries TRBV7-6 and TRBJ2-1, with 10 bases that match TRBD2. CDR3 length: 15 amino acids. V gave up 4 bases and J gave up 4 bases; unmatched junction bases: 4. Germline-derived CDR1 and CDR2 are SGHVS and FNYEAQ. CDR3 region: CASSSSGGVYNEQFF. Here the CDR3 DNA reads TGTGCCAGCAGCTCCAGCGGGGGGGTTTACAATGAGCAGTTCTTC.

This clone showed up just a few times. V is TRBV7-9 and J is TRBJ2-3; 9 positions match TRBD1. The junction had 12 bases not matched to a gene; V was cut back by 1 base and J by 10 bases. Germline V lookup: CDR1 SEHNR, CDR2 FQNEAQ (reference sequence). The CDR3 covers 16 residues. CDR3 protein: CASSLGAAGQGWAQYF. Written as DNA, the CDR3 is TGTGCCAGCAGCTTAGGTGCGGCAGGACAGGGGTGGGCGCAGTATTTT.

This clone was observed many times. This sequence joins TRBV6-6 and TRBJ1-1; D not resolved. This CDR3 has 12 residues. V lost 2 bases and J lost 0, with 1 base in between. Germline CDR1 is MNHNY and CDR2 is SVGAGI (reference sequence). The CDR3 region is CASSYMNTEAFF. In DNA, the CDR3 is TGTGCCAGCAGTTACATGAACACTGAAGCTTTCTTT.

The chain links TRBV5-4 to TRBJ2-7; D is ambiguous. The CDR3 loop spans 12 amino acids. CDR1 is SGHNT, CDR2 YYREEE, per germline (reference sequence). V lost 2 bases to trimming and J lost 0 bases, with 3 bases between them. In nucleotides, the CDR3 is TGTGCCAGCAGCTTAAACTCCTACGAGCAGTACTTC. It specifies CASSLNSYEQYF.

This chain joins TRBV7-6 and TRBJ1-5; 7 positions agree with TRBD1. Per germline, CDR1 SGHVS and CDR2 FNYEAQ. Trimming took 5 bases from V and 5 from J; bases not matched to a gene: 3. The CDR3 is 13 amino acids. In DNA form, the CDR3 reads TGTGCCAGCAGCCAGGGGGTCGATCAGCCCCAGCATTTT. It codes for CASSQGVDQPQHF.

The genes are TRBV27 and TRBJ1-2; a weak D match, TRBD1 (5 bases). Per the germline V gene, CDR1 is MNHEY and CDR2 is SMNVEV (reference sequence). Trimming shortened V by 7 bases and J by 2 bases, and 11 bases separated the two germline ends. The CDR3 extends over 13 amino acids. As DNA, the CDR3 is TGTGCCAGCAAGTCCAGGGAAAACTATGGCTACACCTTC. Protein: CASKSRENYGYTF.

The V and J genes are TRBV29-1 and TRBJ2-1; no definite D call. Trimming stripped 2 bases from V and 9 bases from J, with 14 bases between. The CDR3 contains 13 residues. Germline loops: CDR1 SQVTM, CDR2 ANQGSEA. CDR3 nucleotides: TGCAGCGTTGAAAGGCCCCAAGGTATTGAGCAGTTCTTC. It is translated as CSVERPQGIEQFF.

The chain is built from TRBV5-1 and TRBJ2-7, with D perhaps matching TRBD2 (5 bases). This CDR3 contains 16 residues. Germline V gene sequence: CDR1 SGHRS, CDR2 YFSETQ. V was trimmed by 0 bases and J by 0 bases, leaving 13 bases between them. The CDR3: CASSLEGALGSYEQYF. CDR3 in DNA: TGCGCCAGCAGCTTGGAGGGAGCCCTCGGCTCCTACGAGCAGTACTTC.

V usage is TRBV6-5 and J usage is TRBJ2-7, with TRBD2 as a possible D gene (6 bases). Between the trimmed V and J ends, which lost 2 bases and 1 base, there was a span of 15 bases. Germline V CDR1 and CDR2: MNHEY, SVGAGI. CDR3 length: 16 amino acids. Here the CDR3 reads CASSYERPRGSYEQYF. CDR3 in DNA: TGTGCCAGCAGTTACGAACGGCCCCGGGGGTCCTACGAGCAGTACTTC.

The chain carries TRBV30 and TRBJ1-2, with no clear D. The CDR3 has 13 amino acids. Trimming removed 3 bases at V and 4 bases at J, with 12 bases between. The germline CDR1 and CDR2 sequences are GTSNPN and SVGIG (reference sequence). CDR3 region: CAWRLAWAYGYTF. The DNA of the CDR3 is TGTGCCTGGAGGTTGGCTTGGGCCTATGGCTACACCTTC.

The chain combines TRBV6-1 with TRBJ2-6; 7 bases align to TRBD2. V shed 6 bases and J 1 base; nucleotides not matched to a gene: 0. The CDR3 has 14 amino acids. The germline CDR1 and CDR2 sequences are MNHNS and SASEGT. The CDR3 DNA reads as TGTGCCAGCAGCGGGGGGTCTGGGGCCAACGTCCTGACTTTC. It is translated as CASSGGSGANVLTF.

This clone has more than one count but fewer than ten. The chain links TRBV7-2 to TRBJ2-7; tentatively, D is TRBD1 (7 bases). Trimming cost V 1 base and J 6 bases, with 16 bases left between them. Germline V lookup: CDR1 SGHTA, CDR2 FQGNSA. This CDR3 spans 15 amino acids. DNA for the CDR3: TGTGCCAGCAGCTTAGGTATGGAGGGGGCCTCCGAGCAGTACTTC. Amino acid sequence: CASSLGMEGASEQYF.

With respect to this clone: Other DNA sequences within the sample encode an identical CDR3. V usage is TRBV7-2 and J usage is TRBJ1-5, with 8 bases that match TRBD1. The CDR3 loop spans 14 amino acids. Germline CDR1 reads SGHTA; CDR2 reads FQGNSA. V was pared by 4 bases and J by 4 bases, with 3 bases of the junction left unmatched. The CDR3 protein is CASSSTGGNQPQHF. The CDR3 nucleotides read TGTGCCAGCAGCTCCACAGGGGGTAATCAGCCCCAGCATTTT.

The V gene is TRBV10-3, the J gene TRBJ2-2; D is perhaps TRBD1 or TRBD2 (5 bases each). The germline gives CDR1 ENHRY, CDR2 SYGVKD. This CDR3 contains 13 residues. V was cut by 7 bases and J by 2 bases, with 8 bases left in between. Here the CDR3 reads CAIMGVNTGELFF. The CDR3 DNA sequence: TGTGCCATCATGGGGGTCAACACCGGGGAGCTGTTTTTT.

V and J are TRBV5-5 and TRBJ1-1, with unresolved D. The CDR3 is 13 amino acids. Trimming shortened V by 0 bases and J by 4 bases, and 7 bases separated the two germline ends. Per the germline V gene, CDR1 is SGHKS and CDR2 is YYEKEE (reference sequence). CDR3 DNA: TGTGCCAGCAGCTTGGTGGGAAGCACTGAAGCTTTCTTT. Its translation: CASSLVGSTEAFF.

V is TRBV4-3 and J is TRBJ2-5; D perhaps matches TRBD1 (5 bases). Germline V gives CDR1 LGHNA, CDR2 YSLEER. The germline V and J ends were trimmed by 4 bases and 1 base, with 7 bases remaining between them. The CDR3 runs to 13 residues. Written as DNA, the CDR3 is TGCGCCAGCAGCCTAAGGGGCCAAGAGACCCAGTACTTC. This codes for CASSLRGQETQYF.